Listed here are 8 T cell receptor beta chains from one sample, sequenced in a study of cytomegalovirus exposure and HLA in healthy donors. 60 Vbeta and 13 Jbeta primers were used in PCR. Assay: immunoSEQ multiplex PCR; the TCRdb copy retains only in-frame clones and omits some. Of roughly 140,000 clones in the sample, 65% to 90% were seen once. The sequenced material came from PBMCs. The receptor source for this set is a woman between 50 and 59 years old in good health and CMV-seropositive.

This clone has more than one count but fewer than ten. The CDR3 DNA reads TGCGCCAGCAGCTTGGGGACCAGGGGCTATGGCTACACCTTC. This gives the protein CASSLGTRGYGYTF. The J gene is TRBJ1-2, the V gene TRBV5-1, with D possibly matching TRBD1 (6 bases). V lost 0 bases and J lost 4, with 10 bases in between. The V gene's germline CDR1 is SGHRS and CDR2 YFSETQ. This CDR3 is built from 14 residues.

This clone was observed a single time. The chain couples TRBV7-9 to TRBJ1-5, with unresolved D. This CDR3 has 13 amino acids. V dropped 3 bases and J dropped 5 bases, with 8 bases sitting between them. Germline CDR1 and CDR2: SEHNR and FQNEAQ (reference sequence). The CDR3 DNA follows: TGTGCCAGCAGCTTGCTCGCAGATCAGCCCCAGCATTTT. Its protein product is CASSLLADQPQHF.

This chain connects TRBV7-2 to TRBJ2-6; D gene unclear. The CDR3 totals 14 residues. The germline V gene encodes CDR1 SGHTA and CDR2 FQGNSA. V lost 1 base and J lost 1, with 2 bases in between. In DNA, the CDR3 is TGTGCCAGCAGCTTAGTATCTGGGGCCAACGTCCTGACTTTC. Translating gives CASSLVSGANVLTF.

V is TRBV11-1 and J is TRBJ2-1; possible D gene TRBD2, 6 bases. Germline CDR1 reads SGHAT; CDR2 reads FQDESV (reference sequence). The CDR3 is 15 residues long. Trimming removed 0 bases at V and 4 bases at J, with 10 bases between. The CDR3 DNA sequence: TGTGCCAGCAGCTTAGCGCAAGGAGGGTACAATGAGCAGTTCTTC. It specifies CASSLAQGGYNEQFF.

This CDR3 is CASSSPGSGGTDTQYF. Here the CDR3 DNA reads TGTGCCAGCAGCTCCCCCGGGAGCGGGGGAACAGATACGCAGTATTTT. This rearrangement joins TRBV7-2 to TRBJ2-3; the match to TRBD2 covers 8 bases. The CDR3 spans 16 residues. The trim removed 4 bases at V and 3 bases at J, leaving 9 bases unmatched. Germline values: CDR1 SGHTA, CDR2 FQGNSA.

This chain links TRBV9 with TRBJ1-3, with 8 bases fitting TRBD1. This CDR3 comprises 15 residues. The V and J ends lost 3 bases and 3 bases, in that order; junction bases with no gene match: 5. Germline-derived CDR1 and CDR2 are SGDLS and YYNGEE. CDR3 amino acids: CASSGDRGGGNTIYF. CDR3 DNA sequence: TGTGCCAGCAGCGGAGACAGGGGAGGTGGAAACACCATATATTTT.

The chain links TRBV10-2 to TRBJ2-7; 8 nucleotides match TRBD2. Per the germline V gene, CDR1 is WSHSY and CDR2 is SAAADI. The CDR3 length is 14 residues. After removal of 6 bases from V and 5 bases from J, the junction contained 9 bases not matched to a gene. The CDR3 DNA is TGCGCCAGCAGAGAGGACTCGGGGGGGGACGAGCAGTACTTC. Encoded protein: CASREDSGGDEQYF.

The genes are TRBV7-2 and TRBJ2-1; 7 nucleotides line up with TRBD1. There are 15 residues in the CDR3. CDR1 and CDR2 from the germline V gene are SGHTA and FQGNSA. V lost 2 bases to trimming and J lost 4 bases; unmatched junction nucleotides: 5. The CDR3 coding sequence is TGTGCCAGCAGCTTAACCGGGACAGATTACAATGAGCAGTTCTTC. Encoded protein: CASSLTGTDYNEQFF.